This record covers a single TCR beta chain. As yet, its antigen is unknown. Clones were read by immunoSEQ multiplex PCR, and TCRdb kept only the in-frame ones, dropping some. The sample includes some 80,000 clones, about 74% of them seen just once. Germline loops: CDR1 MNHEY, CDR2 SVGAGI. This CDR3 has 15 amino acids. The junction had 6 bases not matched to a gene; V was cut back by 5 bases and J by 4 bases. These data come from a study of T cell responses to AZD1222 COVID-19 vaccine. Study-level findings and limits: An increase in Spike-specific TCR breadth and depth was observed after two AZD1222 doses.

Specimen: peripheral blood, collected 28 days after the second dose of the MenACWY control vaccine. This TCR came from an adult who received the MenACWY meningococcal vaccine as a control. The J gene is TRBJ1-3, the V gene TRBV6-5; 9 bases map to TRBD1. The CDR3 is CASSRTGGEGNTIYF. As DNA, the CDR3 is TGTGCCAGCAGTCGAACAGGGGGCGAAGGAAACACCATATATTTT.